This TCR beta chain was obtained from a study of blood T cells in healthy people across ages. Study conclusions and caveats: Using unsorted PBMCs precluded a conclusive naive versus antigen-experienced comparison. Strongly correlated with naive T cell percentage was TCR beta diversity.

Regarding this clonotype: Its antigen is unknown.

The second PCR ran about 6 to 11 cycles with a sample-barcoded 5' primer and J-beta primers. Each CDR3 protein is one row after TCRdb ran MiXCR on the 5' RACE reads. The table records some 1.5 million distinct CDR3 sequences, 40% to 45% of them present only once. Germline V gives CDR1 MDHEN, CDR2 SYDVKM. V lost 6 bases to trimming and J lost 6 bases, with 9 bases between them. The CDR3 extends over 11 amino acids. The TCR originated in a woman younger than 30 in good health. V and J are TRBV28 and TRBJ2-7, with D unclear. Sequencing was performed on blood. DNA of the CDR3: TGTGCCAGCAGACGACCTGGCGAGCAGTACTTC. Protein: CASRRPGEQYF.